These T cell receptor beta chains were read from a single sample in a study of T-cell memory formation after mild COVID-19. TCRdb re-analysed the 5' RACE reads in MiXCR, keeping a single row per CDR3 protein. The sample records 450,000 to 650,000 distinct CDR3 sequences, about 20% being singletons. The specimen sequenced was PBMCs or a T cell subset sorted from them (not recorded which). These receptors all come from an adult woman who had mild COVID-19 (a few samples of this study predate the infection). Cell type and time point are not known. The CDR3 runs from the conserved cysteine through the conserved F or W. Fields, in order: clone size, V gene, J gene, D gene, CDR3 protein, CDR3 DNA. A D gene is named only where the DNA matches it firmly. Where a row states a size, it is once, few, many or the class of an expanded clone; other rows omit it.

few	TRBV6-6	TRBJ2-3	.	CASGSRGRETDTQYF	TGTGCCAGCGGGTCCCGGGGGCGGGAAACAGATACGCAGTATTTT
.	TRBV24-1	TRBJ2-3	TRBD2	CATSRTEREGYPTQYF	TGTGCCACCAGTCGAACAGAGCGGGAGGGATATCCTACGCAGTATTTT
.	TRBV5-1	TRBJ2-2	TRBD2	CASSGGTSGSRNTGELFF	TGCGCCAGCAGCGGGGGGACTAGCGGGAGTCGGAACACCGGGGAGCTGTTTTTT
few	TRBV25-1	TRBJ1-4	.	CASSPRSTNEKLFF	TGTGCCAGCAGTCCTAGGTCAACTAATGAAAAACTGTTTTTT
few	TRBV29-1	TRBJ2-3	TRBD2	CSVGAGGAPDTQYF	TGCAGCGTTGGTGCCGGGGGGGCCCCAGATACGCAGTATTTT
.	TRBV3-1	TRBJ1-6	.	CASSQDWQGMNSPLHF	TGTGCCAGCAGCCAAGATTGGCAGGGGATGAATTCACCCCTCCACTTT
few	TRBV2	TRBJ2-7	.	CASATDGPYEQYF	TGTGCCAGCGCTACGGACGGACCCTACGAGCAGTACTTC
few	TRBV20-1	TRBJ1-1	.	CSARVRIAFF	TGCAGTGCTAGGGTCCGAATAGCTTTCTTT
few	TRBV4-3	TRBJ1-2	.	CASSQDGQGYYGYTF	TGCGCCAGCAGCCAAGACGGGCAGGGGTACTATGGCTACACCTTC
.	TRBV5-1	TRBJ2-3	.	CASSLSRVSTDTQYF	TGCGCCAGCAGCTTATCGCGAGTAAGCACAGATACGCAGTATTTT
.	TRBV7-8	TRBJ2-2	TRBD1	CASSSGQDFLTGELFF	TGTGCCAGCAGCTCAGGACAGGACTTTCTCACCGGGGAGCTGTTTTTT
once	TRBV7-9	TRBJ1-2	.	CASSPSGGDGYTF	TGTGCCAGCAGCCCCTCGGGTGGGGATGGCTACACCTTC
few	TRBV11-3	TRBJ2-7	TRBD2	CASSLVISGRPRSYEQYF	TGTGCCAGCAGCTTAGTTATAAGCGGGAGGCCCCGGAGTTACGAGCAGTACTTC
.	TRBV10-3	TRBJ2-5	TRBD1	CAISERAGTVEETQYF	TGTGCCATCAGTGAGCGAGCCGGGACAGTAGAAGAGACCCAGTACTTC
few	TRBV12-3/TRBV12-4	TRBJ2-1	.	CASSGGGGLRNEQFF	TGTGCCAGCAGTGGGGGTGGGGGGTTGCGGAATGAGCAGTTCTTC
few	TRBV5-1	TRBJ1-1	.	CASALTTGTEAFF	TGCGCCAGCGCCCTCACGACCGGCACTGAAGCTTTCTTT
.	TRBV29-1	TRBJ2-1	.	CSVEGAEGGLLFYNEQFF	TGCAGCGTTGAAGGCGCGGAGGGGGGACTTCTCTTCTACAATGAGCAGTTCTTC
few	TRBV6-5	TRBJ1-1	.	CASRRVTMNTEAFF	TGTGCCAGTCGCCGGGTGACCATGAACACTGAAGCTTTCTTT
.	TRBV10-3	TRBJ1-4	.	CAIRGWGDEKLFF	TGTGCCATCAGGGGATGGGGGGATGAAAAACTGTTTTTT
few	TRBV3-1	TRBJ1-1	TRBD1	CASSQTVGTRGPEAFF	TGTGCCAGCAGCCAAACCGTTGGGACCAGGGGGCCTGAAGCTTTCTTT
few	TRBV5-5	TRBJ1-6	TRBD1	CASSGKPGGSGSPLHF	TGTGCCAGCAGCGGGAAACCAGGGGGCTCGGGGTCACCCCTCCACTTT
few	TRBV25-1	TRBJ1-1	TRBD1	CASWGTGMNTEAFF	TGTGCCAGCTGGGGGACAGGGATGAACACTGAAGCTTTCTTT
.	TRBV20-1	TRBJ2-7	.	CSARDWGSYEQYF	TGCAGTGCTAGAGATTGGGGGTCCTACGAGCAGTACTTC
.	TRBV4-2	TRBJ2-7	.	CASSQDGEAYEQYF	TGTGCCAGCAGCCAAGACGGGGAGGCCTACGAGCAGTACTTC
.	TRBV12-3/TRBV12-4	TRBJ2-3	.	CASSPDGVRTDTQYF	TGTGCCAGCAGTCCGGACGGGGTACGCACAGATACGCAGTATTTT
few	TRBV30	TRBJ2-1	.	CAWRAPLGSLNEQFF	TGTGCCTGGAGGGCTCCACTAGGTTCTCTCAATGAGCAGTTCTTC
few	TRBV27	TRBJ1-1	.	CASSFGGDGYTEAFF	TGTGCCAGCAGTTTTGGGGGGGACGGATACACTGAAGCTTTCTTT
few	TRBV4-2	TRBJ2-3	.	CASSPGDGSTDTQYF	TGTGCCAGCAGCCCTGGGGACGGGAGCACAGATACGCAGTATTTT
.	TRBV7-9	TRBJ2-1	.	CASSLTLYEQFF	TGTGCCAGCAGCTTAACACTATATGAGCAGTTCTTC
.	TRBV3-1	TRBJ1-1	.	CASSQDQGRDPEAFF	TGTGCCAGCAGCCAAGATCAGGGCAGGGACCCTGAAGCTTTCTTT
.	TRBV19	TRBJ2-2	.	CASSIWEGGTGELFF	TGTGCCAGTAGTATTTGGGAAGGAGGAACCGGGGAGCTGTTTTTT
many	TRBV7-2	TRBJ1-2	.	CASTLGGNYGYTF	TGTGCCAGCACCCTGGGGGGGAACTATGGCTACACCTTC
few	TRBV2	TRBJ2-1	TRBD1	CASSVTGPYNEQFF	TGTGCCAGCAGTGTGACAGGGCCCTACAATGAGCAGTTCTTC
.	TRBV19	TRBJ1-6	.	CASSIVLPNSPLHF	TGTGCCAGTAGTATAGTGTTGCCGAATTCACCCCTCCACTTT
.	TRBV7-6	TRBJ2-5	.	CASSPSWGPETQYF	TGTGCCAGCAGCCCCTCCTGGGGGCCGGAGACCCAGTACTTC
.	TRBV4-1	TRBJ2-6	TRBD1	CASSPRQGAVGANVLTF	TGCGCCAGCAGCCCTCGACAGGGGGCAGTTGGGGCCAACGTCCTGACTTTC
few	TRBV10-3	TRBJ2-5	TRBD2	CAIAPQVSGRAETQYF	TGTGCCATCGCCCCTCAAGTATCGGGGAGGGCGGAGACCCAGTACTTC
.	TRBV4-2	TRBJ1-4	.	CASSPEGDEKLFF	TGTGCCAGCAGCCCCGAGGGGGACGAAAAACTGTTTTTT
.	TRBV10-3	TRBJ2-7	TRBD2	CAISERLAGGSYEQYF	TGTGCCATCAGTGAGAGGCTAGCGGGTGGCTCCTACGAGCAGTACTTC
.	TRBV7-2	TRBJ2-5	TRBD1	CASSLNFETGRRETQYF	TGTGCCAGCAGCTTAAATTTCGAGACAGGGCGTCGGGAGACCCAGTACTTC
few	TRBV29-1	TRBJ1-2	.	CSVDGTAGNYGYTF	TGCAGCGTGGATGGGACGGCGGGAAACTATGGCTACACCTTC
.	TRBV27	TRBJ2-7	TRBD1	CASSFRGTGGYEQYF	TGTGCCAGCAGTTTTAGGGGGACAGGGGGGTACGAGCAGTACTTC
.	TRBV12-3/TRBV12-4	TRBJ1-6	.	CASSFDTVSPLHF	TGTGCCAGCAGTTTTGACACGGTATCACCCCTCCACTTT
few	TRBV9	TRBJ1-1	.	CASTPHPTGDTEAFF	TGTGCCAGCACCCCCCACCCTACGGGGGACACTGAAGCTTTCTTT
few	TRBV24-1	TRBJ2-7	.	CATSESSGTYEQYF	TGTGCCACCAGTGAGTCGAGCGGTACCTACGAGCAGTACTTC
.	TRBV5-6	TRBJ2-1	.	CASSLYASSYNEQFF	TGTGCCAGCAGCTTGTATGCGAGCTCCTACAATGAGCAGTTCTTC
.	TRBV20-1	TRBJ2-3	.	CSVSKVSDTQYF	TGCAGTGTTTCGAAGGTTTCAGATACGCAGTATTTT
few	TRBV19	TRBJ1-1	.	CASSIGIRGTEAFF	TGTGCCAGTAGTATAGGCATCCGAGGCACTGAAGCTTTCTTT
.	TRBV5-4	TRBJ2-5	.	CASSRRDSYQETQYF	TGTGCCAGCAGCCGGAGGGACAGTTACCAAGAGACCCAGTACTTC
.	TRBV12-3/TRBV12-4	TRBJ2-7	TRBD2	CASSLALAGSYEQYF	TGTGCCAGCAGTTTGGCGCTAGCGGGCAGCTACGAGCAGTACTTC
many	TRBV2	TRBJ2-3	.	CASSVGDTQYF	TGTGCCAGCAGTGTGGGAGATACGCAGTATTTT
.	TRBV7-9	TRBJ2-1	.	CASSSQRGKQFF	TGTGCCAGCAGCTCCCAAAGAGGGAAGCAGTTCTTC
.	TRBV4-2	TRBJ2-1	.	CASSQPLAREQFF	TGTGCCAGCAGCCAACCTCTAGCGAGAGAGCAGTTCTTC